Following are 15 T cell receptor beta chains from one sample sequenced in a study of cytomegalovirus exposure and HLA in healthy donors (dated by TCRdb to 2017 to 2019). The method was the immunoSEQ multiplex PCR assay. For the multiplex PCR, a mixture combining 60 forward primers for TCR Vbeta segments and 13 reverse primers for TCR Jbeta segments was used. TCRdb re-hosts the immuneACCESS table, in-frame sequences only. Its copies lack some clones; in the studies checked, an unresolved V gene accounts for under half of them, and the cause for the rest is not known. For this sample there are about 140,000 clones; roughly 70% appear just once. Of the sample, 3% to 4% falls within the top ten clones. Sequenced: PBMCs. The receptors were gathered from a male donor in good health and CMV-seronegative.

This clone was counted between two and nine times. The rearrangement joins TRBV11-2 to TRBJ2-6; tentative D call: TRBD2 (6 bases). Germline V CDR1 and CDR2: SGHAT, FQNNGV. The CDR3 runs to 17 residues. The V gene lost 0 bases and the J gene lost 3 bases, with 12 bases spanning the gap. For the CDR3, the DNA is TGTGCCAGCAGCTTAGAAGGAGGGGCAGTTGGGGCCAACGTCCTGACTTTC. Translating gives CASSLEGGAVGANVLTF.

The chain joins TRBV4-1 to TRBJ1-6; a possible D gene is TRBD1 (6 bases). CDR1 is MGHRA, CDR2 YSYEKL, per germline. Trimming removed 1 base at V and 8 bases at J, with 12 bases between. The CDR3 has 15 amino acids. CDR3 residues: CASSQGGGADSPLHF. CDR3 coding DNA: TGCGCCAGCAGCCAAGGGGGGGGCGCCGATTCACCCCTCCACTTT.

This clone was seen a handful of times. This rearrangement joins TRBV15 to TRBJ2-7; TRBD1 aligns across 9 bases. V trimming: 1 base; J trimming: 6 bases; junction bases outside the gene matches: 16. Germline CDR1 LNHNV, CDR2 YYDKDF (reference sequence). The CDR3 loop spans 18 amino acids. The DNA of the CDR3 is TGTGCCACCAGCAGAGTACCCCGGGACAGGGAGCAGACCGGCGAGCAGTACTTC. It yields the protein CATSRVPRDREQTGEQYF.

The chain links TRBV9 to TRBJ1-4; 7 bases are shared with TRBD1. Germline lookup yields CDR1 SGDLS and CDR2 YYNGEE. J lost 6 bases, V lost 4 bases, and 9 bases had no gene match. There are 15 residues in the CDR3. CDR3 in DNA: TGTGCCAGCAGCCTTCGACAGGGAAGAGATGAAAAACTGTTTTTT. Protein: CASSLRQGRDEKLFF.

The rearrangement links TRBV10-1 to TRBJ1-5; 10 nucleotides agree with TRBD1. Germline values: CDR1 WNHNN, CDR2 SYGVQD (reference sequence). The CDR3 extends over 16 amino acids. J gave up 5 bases and V 4 bases, and 8 bases lay outside the gene matches. The CDR3 DNA reads TGCGCCAGCAGTGCGACAGGGGGCGCGACCGATCAGCCCCAGCATTTT. As protein: CASSATGGATDQPQHF.

This chain links TRBV4-3 with TRBJ2-1, with D uncertain. Trimming removed 1 base at V and 7 bases at J, with 17 bases between. Germline CDR1 reads LGHNA; CDR2 reads YSLEER. The CDR3 totals 16 residues. The CDR3 sequence is CASSQGKSLNRNEQFF. CDR3 coding DNA: TGCGCCAGCAGCCAAGGTAAGTCTCTCAACCGGAATGAGCAGTTCTTC.

This clone was observed once. This chain connects TRBV9 to TRBJ2-5, with 10 nucleotides matching TRBD2. Matching the DNA end better, TRBJ2-7 makes the J call doubtful. Germline lookup yields CDR1 SGDLS and CDR2 YYNGEE. The CDR3 consists of 17 residues. The CDR3: CASSVATSGASSYEQYF. The CDR3 DNA follows: TGTGCCAGCAGCGTAGCAACTAGCGGGGCAAGCTCCTACGAGCAGTACTTC.

This clone showed up just a few times. The gene calls are TRBV2 and TRBJ1-1, with D possibly TRBD1 on 5 matching bases. V was pared by 4 bases and J by 4 bases, with 10 bases between. From germline, CDR1 is SNHLY and CDR2 FYNNEI. This CDR3 is 13 amino acids long. CDR3 sequence: CASSAQVGTEAFF. The CDR3 DNA reads TGTGCCAGCAGTGCACAGGTTGGCACTGAAGCTTTCTTT.

The V gene is TRBV2, the J gene TRBJ2-7; D call uncertain. The CDR3 is made up of 13 amino acids. Trimming removed 7 bases from V and 3 bases from J, with 13 bases in between. Germline V gene data show CDR1 as SNHLY and CDR2 as FYNNEI. Here the CDR3 DNA reads TGTGCCAGCAATCGGGTTAACCTCTACGAGCAGTACTTC. Translated: CASNRVNLYEQYF.

The rearrangement links TRBV30 to TRBJ1-6; D not resolved. The V and J ends lost 3 bases and 9 bases respectively, with 9 bases between them. This CDR3 comprises 12 residues. The germline gives CDR1 GTSNPN, CDR2 SVGIG (reference sequence). The CDR3 loop is CAWSGGGSPLHF. The CDR3 region has the DNA TGTGCCTGGAGCGGCGGTGGTTCACCCCTCCACTTT.

The chain's CDR3 is CASSLGTGRNQPQHF. CDR3 nucleotides: TGCGCCAGCAGCTTGGGTACAGGGCGTAATCAGCCCCAGCATTTT. The gene calls are TRBV5-1 and TRBJ1-5, with a weak D call TRBD1 (6 bases). The germline V gene has CDR1 SGHRS and CDR2 YFSETQ. Trimming removed 0 bases from V and 4 bases from J, with 11 bases in between. CDR3 length: 15 residues.

The chain is built from TRBV15 and TRBJ2-1; 9 bases match TRBD2. This CDR3 spans 18 amino acids. Germline values: CDR1 LNHNV, CDR2 YYDKDF (reference sequence). V trimming: 4 bases; J trimming: 2 bases; junction bases outside the gene matches: 12. CDR3 residues: CATSIRGLAGTPYNEQFF. The CDR3 DNA is TGTGCCACCAGCATCCGAGGCCTAGCGGGGACTCCCTACAATGAGCAGTTCTTC.

The chain is built from TRBV2 and TRBJ2-7; possibly TRBD1 for D (6 bases). Germline values: CDR1 SNHLY, CDR2 FYNNEI. Trimming took off 8 bases at V and 1 base at J, with 15 bases between the two ends. There are 14 residues in the CDR3. CDR3 DNA sequence: TGTGCCAGCGTGAGGGGGACACAATCCTACGAGCAGTACTTC. Protein product: CASVRGTQSYEQYF.

J is TRBJ1-1 and V is TRBV28; 9 bases are shared with TRBD1. CDR1 is MDHEN, CDR2 SYDVKM, per germline. This CDR3 is 17 amino acids long. V lost 5 bases and J lost 4; bases outside the gene matches: 14. The CDR3 loop is CASSPPDRGGRRTEAFF. In nucleotides, the CDR3 is TGTGCCAGCAGTCCTCCGGACAGGGGAGGTCGACGCACTGAAGCTTTCTTT.

This clone has more than one count but fewer than ten. The genes are TRBV21-1 and TRBJ1-1; the DNA was not compared with TRBD1, the D call given in the table. TRBV21-1 is flagged as a pseudogene. The CDR3 consists of 16 residues. The CDR3 region is CASKYDRGGMNTEAFF. The CDR3 DNA reads TGTGCCAGCAAATACGACAGGGGTGGAATGAACACTGAAGCTTTCTTT.